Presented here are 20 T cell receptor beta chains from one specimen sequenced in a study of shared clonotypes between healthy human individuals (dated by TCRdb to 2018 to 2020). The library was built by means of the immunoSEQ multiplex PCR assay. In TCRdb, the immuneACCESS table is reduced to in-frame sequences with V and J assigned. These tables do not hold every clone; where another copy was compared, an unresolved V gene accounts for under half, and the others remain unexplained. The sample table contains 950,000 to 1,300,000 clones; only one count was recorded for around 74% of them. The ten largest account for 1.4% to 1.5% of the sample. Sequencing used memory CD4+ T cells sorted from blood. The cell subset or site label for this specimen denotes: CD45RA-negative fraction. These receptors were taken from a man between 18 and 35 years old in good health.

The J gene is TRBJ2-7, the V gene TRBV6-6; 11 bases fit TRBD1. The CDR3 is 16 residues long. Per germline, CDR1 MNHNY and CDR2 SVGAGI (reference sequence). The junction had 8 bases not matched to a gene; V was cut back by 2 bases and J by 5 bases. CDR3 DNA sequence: TGTGCCAGCAGTTACGCCCGGGACAGGGGGTTGGACGAGCAGTACTTC. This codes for CASSYARDRGLDEQYF.

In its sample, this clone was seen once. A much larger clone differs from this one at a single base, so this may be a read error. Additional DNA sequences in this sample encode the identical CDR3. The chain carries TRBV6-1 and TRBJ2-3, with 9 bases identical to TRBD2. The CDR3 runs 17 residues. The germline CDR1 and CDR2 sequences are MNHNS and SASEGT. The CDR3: CASSERSSGVITDTQYF. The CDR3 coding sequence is TGTGCCAGTAGTGAAAGGTCTAGCGGGGTGATCACAGATACGCAGTATTTT.

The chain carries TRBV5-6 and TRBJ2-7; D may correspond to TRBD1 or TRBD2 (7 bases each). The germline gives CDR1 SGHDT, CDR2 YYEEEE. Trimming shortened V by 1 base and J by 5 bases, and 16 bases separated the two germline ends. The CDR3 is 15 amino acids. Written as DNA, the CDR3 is TGTGCCAGCAGCTTGAGTCCACAGGGGAGGGACGAGCAGTACTTC. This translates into CASSLSPQGRDEQYF.

The CDR3 region has the DNA TGTGCCAGCAGTTACCCCGGCGGGGGAATTAATTCACCCCTCCACTTT. This translates into CASSYPGGGINSPLHF. The chain has TRBV6-6 and TRBJ1-6; D perhaps matches TRBD1 (5 bases). V was trimmed by 2 bases and J by 6 bases, leaving 14 bases between them. Germline CDR1 and CDR2: MNHNY and SVGAGI (reference sequence). CDR3 length: 16 residues.

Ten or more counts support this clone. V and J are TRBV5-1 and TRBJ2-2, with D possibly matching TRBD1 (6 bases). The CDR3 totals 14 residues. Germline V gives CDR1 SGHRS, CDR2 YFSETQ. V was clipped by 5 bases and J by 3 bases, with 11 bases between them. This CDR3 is CASRPGQHTGELFF. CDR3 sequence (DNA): TGCGCCAGCAGGCCCGGACAGCACACCGGGGAGCTGTTTTTT.

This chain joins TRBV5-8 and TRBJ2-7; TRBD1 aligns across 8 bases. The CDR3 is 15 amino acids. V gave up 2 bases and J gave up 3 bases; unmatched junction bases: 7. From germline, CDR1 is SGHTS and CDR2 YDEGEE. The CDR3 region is CASSFTRDRYYEQYF. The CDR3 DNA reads TGTGCCAGCAGCTTCACACGGGACAGGTACTACGAGCAGTACTTC.

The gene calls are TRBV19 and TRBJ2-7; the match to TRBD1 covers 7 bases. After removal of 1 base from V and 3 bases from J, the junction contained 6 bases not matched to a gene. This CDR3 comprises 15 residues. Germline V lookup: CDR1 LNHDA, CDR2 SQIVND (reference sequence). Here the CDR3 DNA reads TGTGCCAGTAGTATAGGCCGGGACAGCAGCTACGAGCAGTACTTC. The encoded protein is CASSIGRDSSYEQYF.

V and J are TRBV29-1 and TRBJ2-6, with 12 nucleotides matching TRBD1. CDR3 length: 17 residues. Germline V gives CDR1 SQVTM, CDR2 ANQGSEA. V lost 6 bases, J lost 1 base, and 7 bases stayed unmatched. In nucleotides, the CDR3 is TGCAGCGTCGATGGGACAGGGGGCGCTTCTGGGGCCAACGTCCTGACTTTC. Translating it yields CSVDGTGGASGANVLTF.

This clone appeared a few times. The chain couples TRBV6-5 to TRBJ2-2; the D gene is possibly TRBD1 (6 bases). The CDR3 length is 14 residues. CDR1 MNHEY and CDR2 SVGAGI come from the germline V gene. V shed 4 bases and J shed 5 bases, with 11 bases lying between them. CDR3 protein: CASSLLQGTGELFF. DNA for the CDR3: TGTGCCAGCAGTTTATTACAGGGAACCGGGGAGCTGTTTTTT.

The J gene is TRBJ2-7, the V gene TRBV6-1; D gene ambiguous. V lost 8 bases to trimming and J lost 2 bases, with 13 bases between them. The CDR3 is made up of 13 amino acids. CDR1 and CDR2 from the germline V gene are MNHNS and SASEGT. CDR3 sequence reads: CASRWTSPYEQYF. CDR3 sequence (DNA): TGTGCCAGCCGCTGGACCTCCCCCTACGAGCAGTACTTC.

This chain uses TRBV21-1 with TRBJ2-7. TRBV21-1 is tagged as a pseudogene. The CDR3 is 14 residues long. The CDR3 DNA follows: TGTGCCAGCAGCAAATGGGATAGGGACTACGAGCAGTACTTC. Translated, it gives CASSKWDRDYEQYF.

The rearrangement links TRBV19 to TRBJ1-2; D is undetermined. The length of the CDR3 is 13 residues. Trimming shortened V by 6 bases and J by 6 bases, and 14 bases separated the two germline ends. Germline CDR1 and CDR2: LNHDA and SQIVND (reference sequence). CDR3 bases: TGTGCCAGTAGCAGTACCGACTTGGATGGCTACACCTTC. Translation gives CASSSTDLDGYTF.

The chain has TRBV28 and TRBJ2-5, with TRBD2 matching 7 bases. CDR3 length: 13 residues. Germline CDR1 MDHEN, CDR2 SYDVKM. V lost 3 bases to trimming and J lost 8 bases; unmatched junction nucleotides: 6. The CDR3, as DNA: TGTGCCAGCAGTTTGGGGGGGACGGGTACCCAGTACTTC. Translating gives CASSLGGTGTQYF.

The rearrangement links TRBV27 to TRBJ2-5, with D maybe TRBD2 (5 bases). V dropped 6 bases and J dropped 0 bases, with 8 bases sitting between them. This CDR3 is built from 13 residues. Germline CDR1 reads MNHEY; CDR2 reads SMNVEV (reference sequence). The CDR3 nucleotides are TGTGCCAGCAGAGGACTTGACCAAGAGACCCAGTACTTC. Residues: CASRGLDQETQYF.

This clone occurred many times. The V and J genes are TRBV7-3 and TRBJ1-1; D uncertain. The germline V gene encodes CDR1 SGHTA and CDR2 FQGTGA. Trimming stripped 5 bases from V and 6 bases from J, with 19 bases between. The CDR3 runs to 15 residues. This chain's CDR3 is CASSPRDLPYSEAFF. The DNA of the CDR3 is TGTGCCAGCAGCCCCAGAGATCTTCCCTACTCTGAAGCTTTCTTT.

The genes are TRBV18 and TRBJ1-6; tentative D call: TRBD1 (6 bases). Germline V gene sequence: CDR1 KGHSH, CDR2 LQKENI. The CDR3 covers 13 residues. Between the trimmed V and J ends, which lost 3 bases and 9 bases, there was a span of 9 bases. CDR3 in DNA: TGTGCCAGCTCACCGGACAGAGGTTCACCCCTCCACTTT. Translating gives CASSPDRGSPLHF.

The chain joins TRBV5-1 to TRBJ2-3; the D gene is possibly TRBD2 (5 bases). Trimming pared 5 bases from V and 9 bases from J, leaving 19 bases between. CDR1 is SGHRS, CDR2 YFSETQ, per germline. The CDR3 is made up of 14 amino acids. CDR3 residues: CASSRWDSSGTQYF. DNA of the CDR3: TGCGCCAGCAGTCGCTGGGATTCATCGGGAACGCAGTATTTT.

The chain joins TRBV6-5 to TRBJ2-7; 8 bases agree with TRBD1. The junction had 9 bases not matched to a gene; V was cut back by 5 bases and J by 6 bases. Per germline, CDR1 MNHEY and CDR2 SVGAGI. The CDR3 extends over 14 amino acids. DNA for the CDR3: TGTGCCAGCAGTCCGGGACAGGCCCGCGCCGAGCAGTACTTC. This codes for CASSPGQARAEQYF.

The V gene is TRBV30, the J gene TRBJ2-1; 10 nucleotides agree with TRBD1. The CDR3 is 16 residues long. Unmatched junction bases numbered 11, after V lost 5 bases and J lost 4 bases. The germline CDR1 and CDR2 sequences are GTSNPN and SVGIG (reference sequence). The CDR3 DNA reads TGTGCCTGGTATACTGGGGGGACAGGGGTTTACAATGAGCAGTTCTTC. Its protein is CAWYTGGTGVYNEQFF.

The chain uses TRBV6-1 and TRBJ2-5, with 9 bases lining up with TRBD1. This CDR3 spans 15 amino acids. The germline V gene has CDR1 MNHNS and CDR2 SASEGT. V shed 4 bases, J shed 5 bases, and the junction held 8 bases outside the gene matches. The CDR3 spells CASSVRDREKETQYF. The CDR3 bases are TGTGCCAGCAGTGTCCGGGACAGGGAGAAGGAGACCCAGTACTTC.